A single sample gave rise to the 25 T cell receptor beta chains below, sequenced in a study of blood T cell repertoires in COVID-19. Clones were read by immunoSEQ multiplex PCR, and TCRdb kept only the in-frame ones, dropping some. The sample carries 30,000 to 35,000 clones, 85% recorded once. The specimen was peripheral blood. The receptors here all came from a human donor with acute or convalescent COVID-19. The donor label of this sample is uncertain.

This clone is a singleton in its sample. The gene calls are TRBV11-2 and TRBJ2-5, with 7 bases lining up with TRBD2. V shed 3 bases and J 2 bases; nucleotides not matched to a gene: 6. Germline V gene data show CDR1 as SGHAT and CDR2 as FQNNGV. The CDR3 totals 15 residues. The CDR3 protein is CASSLGGGVQETQYF. CDR3 coding DNA: TGTGCCAGCAGCTTGGGCGGGGGAGTTCAAGAGACCCAGTACTTC.

The chain employs TRBV7-2 and TRBJ2-7; D uncertain. V lost 2 bases and J 2 bases, leaving 10 bases between the germline ends. Germline V gives CDR1 SGHTA, CDR2 FQGNSA. The CDR3 covers 14 residues. This chain's CDR3 is CASSLFEQTYEQYF. The CDR3 DNA reads TGTGCCAGCAGCTTATTCGAACAGACCTACGAGCAGTACTTC.

This chain uses TRBV2 with TRBJ2-5; weak D call: TRBD2 (6 bases). The V gene's germline CDR1 is SNHLY and CDR2 FYNNEI. The CDR3 has 13 residues. This CDR3 is CGVGGYNEETQYF. CDR3 DNA sequence: TGTGGGGTTGGGGGGTATAATGAAGAGACCCAGTACTTC.

The chain recombines TRBV19 with TRBJ2-1, with 7 bases lining up with TRBD2. CDR1 is LNHDA, CDR2 SQIVND, per germline (reference sequence). This CDR3 is built from 14 residues. V gave up 6 bases and J gave up 3 bases; unmatched junction bases: 5. CDR3 in DNA: TGTGCCAGTAGCCAAGCGGGGAACTACAATGAGCAGTTCTTC. As protein: CASSQAGNYNEQFF.

This chain joins TRBV28 and TRBJ1-6, with D possibly being TRBD1 (6 bases). This CDR3 contains 16 residues. Trimming removed 3 bases at V and 4 bases at J, with 13 bases between. CDR1 is MDHEN and CDR2 is SYDVKM in the germline V gene. CDR3 bases: TGTGCCAGCAGTTTCCGGACAGATTTTTATAATTCACCCCTCCACTTT. Translation: CASSFRTDFYNSPLHF.

V usage is TRBV24-1 and J usage is TRBJ2-7; 7 bases match TRBD1. After removal of 11 bases from V and 1 base from J, the junction contained 7 bases not matched to a gene. The germline gives CDR1 KGHDR, CDR2 SFDVKD. The CDR3 is 13 amino acids. CDR3 sequence reads: CANDRVPSYEQYF. In nucleotides, the CDR3 is TGTGCCAATGACAGGGTTCCTTCCTACGAGCAGTACTTC.

The gene calls are TRBV21-1 and TRBJ2-2; the table's D call TRBD1 went unverified against the DNA. TRBV21-1 is assigned pseudogene status. The CDR3 runs to 16 residues. The CDR3 loop reads CASSKKRQKSTGELFF. In nucleotides, the CDR3 is TGTGCCAGCAGCAAGAAAAGACAAAAGAGCACCGGGGAGCTGTTTTTT.

CDR3 sequence reads: CASSQELGEQYF. The DNA for the CDR3 is TGTGCCAGCAGCCAAGAACTAGGCGAGCAGTACTTC. The V and J genes are TRBV4-2 and TRBJ2-7, with D possibly matching TRBD2 (5 bases). The germline V gene encodes CDR1 LGHNA and CDR2 YNFKEQ. The CDR3 is 12 residues long. With 0 bases removed from V and 6 bases from J, the gap between germline ends came to 6 bases.

This clone came up once. V is TRBV10-2 and J is TRBJ2-5; 8 bases agree with TRBD2. Germline values: CDR1 WSHSY, CDR2 SAAADI. CDR3 length: 13 amino acids. V trimming: 6 bases; J trimming: 4 bases; junction bases outside the gene matches: 4. This chain's CDR3 is CASRIAGLETQYF. For the CDR3, the DNA is TGCGCCAGCAGAATAGCGGGGTTAGAGACCCAGTACTTC.

The chain couples TRBV19 to TRBJ2-7; 8 bases are shared with TRBD2. Per the germline V gene, CDR1 is LNHDA and CDR2 is SQIVND (reference sequence). J was trimmed by 3 bases and V by 5 bases; bases with no gene match: 21. CDR3 length: 19 amino acids. For the CDR3, the DNA is TGTGCCAGTAGTCCCCGTAAGGGTTCGAGCGGGGGTCGGATCTACGAGCAGTACTTC. Translation: CASSPRKGSSGGRIYEQYF.

The V gene is TRBV7-9, the J gene TRBJ2-5, with D tentatively TRBD2 (6 bases). The CDR3 length is 17 residues. The V end was cut by 4 bases, the J end by 0 bases, with 18 bases between. Germline assignment: CDR1 SEHNR and CDR2 FQNEAQ (reference sequence). The CDR3 DNA sequence: TGTGCCAGCAGCTCCCTTCTAGCGATAACAAACCAAGAGACCCAGTACTTC. This gives the protein CASSSLLAITNQETQYF.

The chain employs TRBV5-4 and TRBJ2-6; no clear D. V shed 7 bases and J shed 0 bases, with 8 bases lying between them. CDR3 length: 14 residues. In germline, CDR1 is SGHNT, CDR2 YYREEE (reference sequence). The CDR3 loop reads CASGNFSGANVLTF. The CDR3 DNA sequence: TGTGCCAGCGGCAATTTCTCTGGGGCCAACGTCCTGACTTTC.

V gene TRBV9 combines with J gene TRBJ2-1, with D possibly matching TRBD1 (6 bases). The CDR3 is made up of 15 amino acids. The germline V and J ends were trimmed by 2 bases and 0 bases, with 9 bases remaining between them. Germline CDR1 reads SGDLS; CDR2 reads YYNGEE. The CDR3 DNA follows: TGTGCCAGCAGCGTTACAGGGAGCTCCTACAATGAGCAGTTCTTC. It yields the protein CASSVTGSSYNEQFF.

The chain carries TRBV3-1 (or the pseudogene TRBV3-2) and TRBJ2-2; D is unresolved. The germline gives CDR1 LGHDT, CDR2 YNNKEL (reference sequence). V was cut by 6 bases and J by 7 bases, with 12 bases left in between. The CDR3 is 13 residues long. CDR3 sequence (DNA): TGTGCCAGCAGGACTGATTCTGGCGGGGAGCTGTTTTTT. This encodes CASRTDSGGELFF.

The rearrangement links TRBV7-8 to TRBJ1-4; 8 bases agree with TRBD1. In germline, CDR1 is SGHVS, CDR2 FQNEAQ. This CDR3 is 14 amino acids long. Trimming took 5 bases from V and 8 from J; bases not matched to a gene: 7. CDR3 in DNA: TGTGCCAGCAGCCGAGGACAGGGCTACGAAAAACTGTTTTTT. Protein sequence: CASSRGQGYEKLFF. Full variable domain (remainder filled in from reference TRBV7-8 and TRBJ1-4): GAGVSQSPRYKVAKRGQDVALRCDPISGHVSLFWYQQALGQGPEFLTYFQNEAQLDKSGLPSDRFFAERPEGSVSTLKIQRTQQEDSAVYLCASSRGQGYEKLFFGSGTQLSVL.

The chain employs TRBV4-3 and TRBJ2-2; D not certain. The V gene lost 0 bases and the J gene lost 2 bases, with 10 bases spanning the gap. The CDR3 is 16 amino acids. Per germline, CDR1 LGHNA and CDR2 YSLEER. CDR3 residues: CASSQDRHRNTGELFF. CDR3 bases: TGCGCCAGCAGCCAAGATCGTCACAGAAACACCGGGGAGCTGTTTTTT.

V usage is TRBV30 and J usage is TRBJ1-5, with TRBD1 as a possible D gene (6 bases). Per the germline V gene, CDR1 is GTSNPN and CDR2 is SVGIG (reference sequence). The CDR3 is 15 residues long. Trimming removed 1 base at V and 6 bases at J, with 16 bases between. In nucleotides, the CDR3 is TGTGCCTGGAGTGCGTGGGAGGGGGAGTTTCAGCCCCAGCATTTT. It is translated as CAWSAWEGEFQPQHF.

The chain is built from TRBV7-3 and TRBJ2-1, with D unclear. Trimming took 5 bases from V and 5 from J, leaving 10 bases between them. This CDR3 has 13 residues. Germline V gives CDR1 SGHTA, CDR2 FQGTGA. The CDR3 DNA reads as TGTGCCAGCAGCCAACAGACCAACAATGAGCAGTTCTTC. This translates into CASSQQTNNEQFF.

The V call is TRBV11-3, the J call TRBJ1-2; 8 bases line up with TRBD1. Germline-derived CDR1 and CDR2 are SGHNT and YENEEA. This CDR3 region has 13 residues. With 5 bases clipped from V and 8 bases from J, the junction kept 7 bases outside the gene matches. DNA of the CDR3: TGTGCCAGCAGCGAAGGACAGGGAATCGGCTACACCTTC. This encodes CASSEGQGIGYTF.

This chain uses TRBV6-5 with TRBJ1-4; 7 bases agree with TRBD1. The ends lost 5 bases at V and 8 bases at J; junction bases unmatched: 8. CDR3 length: 14 residues. Germline V CDR1 and CDR2: MNHEY, SVGAGI. The CDR3 sequence is CASSLQGGNEKLFF. Written as DNA, the CDR3 is TGTGCCAGCAGTCTCCAGGGGGGTAACGAAAAACTGTTTTTT.

The chain carries TRBV7-9 and TRBJ2-7; TRBD1 matches 7 bases. Germline V gene sequence: CDR1 SEHNR, CDR2 FQNEAQ (reference sequence). After removal of 5 bases from V and 7 bases from J, the junction contained 11 bases not matched to a gene. CDR3 length: 14 residues. The CDR3 DNA sequence: TGTGCCAGCAGCCCATGGACAGGACTGCGGGAGCAGTACTTC. Amino acids: CASSPWTGLREQYF.

The genes are TRBV11-2 and TRBJ2-1; 7 nucleotides align to TRBD2. The V gene's germline CDR1 is SGHAT and CDR2 FQNNGV. Unmatched junction bases numbered 12, after V lost 3 bases and J lost 7 bases. This CDR3 has 16 amino acids. CDR3 loop: CASSFSLAPPRNEQFF. CDR3 coding DNA: TGTGCCAGCAGCTTCTCACTAGCGCCGCCAAGGAATGAGCAGTTCTTC.

The rearrangement uses TRBV6-5 and TRBJ1-2; no clear D. The V and J ends lost 7 bases and 4 bases respectively, with 13 bases between them. CDR3 length equals 13 residues. Germline CDR1 MNHEY, CDR2 SVGAGI. The CDR3 DNA follows: TGTGCCAGCAAGAGAGGGCAAATCTATGGCTACACCTTC. The encoded protein is CASKRGQIYGYTF.

The chain uses TRBV27 and TRBJ2-2, with 8 bases lining up with TRBD1. V shed 5 bases, J shed 3 bases, and the junction held 5 bases outside the gene matches. Germline V gene data show CDR1 as MNHEY and CDR2 as SMNVEV (reference sequence). The CDR3 spans 15 residues. The CDR3 DNA reads TGTGCCAGCAGTGCCAGGGGGCGCGACACCGGGGAGCTGTTTTTT. It is translated as CASSARGRDTGELFF.

V usage is TRBV5-4 and J usage is TRBJ1-2; D call uncertain. V was pared by 1 base and J by 2 bases, with 6 bases between. CDR3 length: 13 amino acids. Germline V gene data show CDR1 as SGHNT and CDR2 as YYREEE (reference sequence). CDR3 sequence: CASSLYGNYGYTF. The CDR3 DNA follows: TGTGCCAGCAGCTTGTACGGGAACTATGGCTACACCTTC. Drawing the rest from reference TRBV5-4 and TRBJ1-2, the complete variable domain is ETGVTQSPTHLIKTRGQQVTLRCSSQSGHNTVSWYQQALGQGPQFIFQYYREEENGRGNFPPRFSGLQFPNYSSELNVNALELDDSALYLCASSLYGNYGYTFGSGTRLTVV.